This T cell receptor (beta chain) appears in the sequencing data of a study of T cells after yellow fever vaccination. The CDR3 runs to 14 residues. The V and J ends lost 3 bases and 5 bases respectively, with 13 bases between them. TCRdb itself ran the 5' RACE reads through MiXCR, one entry per CDR3 protein. The sample has 150,000 or so distinct CDR3 sequences; roughly 8.8% are singletons. Study-wide findings and caveats: Subsequent to the booster, the majority of primary-vaccination clones reappeared (roughly 95% CD4, around 90% CD8). Peaking on day 5 versus 15, the secondary response was faster but weaker.

This clonotype was counted at least ten times. Its antigen is currently unknown. This clonotype originated in a man younger than 35 who received the YFV17D yellow fever vaccine. The chain joins TRBV12-3 or TRBV12-4 to TRBJ1-2; D is ambiguous. Sequencing used CD8+ T cells sorted from PBMCs, obtained 45 days after the yellow fever booster vaccination. The CDR3 reads CASSFGVWGYGYTF. CDR3 coding DNA: TGTGCCAGCAGTTTTGGGGTATGGGGTTATGGCTACACCTTC.